This is a list of T cell receptor beta chains from one sample in a study of T-cell memory formation after mild COVID-19. TCRdb redid the calling of the 5' RACE reads with MiXCR, one entry per CDR3 protein. The data show around 470,000 distinct CDR3 sequences, with 20% seen just once and approximately 8.1% held by the top ten. Sequenced: PBMCs or a T cell subset sorted from them (not recorded which). The receptors originated from an adult woman who had mild COVID-19 (a few samples of this study predate the infection). Cell type and time point are not known. CDR3s include the opening cysteine and the closing phenylalanine or tryptophan. D genes are given only for firm matches. Size values are once, few and many counts, or a class for expanded clones, and some rows have none.

V	J	size	D	CDR3	DNA
TRBV6-2/TRBV6-3	TRBJ2-2	few	-	CASSYLEGGHGELFF	TGTGCCAGCAGTTACCTTGAAGGGGGTCACGGGGAGCTGTTTTTT
TRBV5-1	TRBJ1-5	-	-	CASSISGGSGQPQHF	TGCGCCAGCAGCATTTCGGGGGGTTCAGGTCAGCCCCAGCATTTT
TRBV3-1	TRBJ2-1	-	TRBD2	CASSPGGREVYNEQFF	TGTGCCAGCAGCCCAGGAGGTCGGGAGGTGTACAATGAGCAGTTCTTC
TRBV20-1	TRBJ2-7	few	-	CSAHRTESYEQYF	TGCAGTGCCCACAGGACGGAATCCTACGAGCAGTACTTC
TRBV9	TRBJ2-7	-	TRBD1	CASSVGQGSSHEQYF	TGTGCCAGCAGCGTAGGACAGGGTTCTTCCCACGAGCAGTACTTC
TRBV10-3	TRBJ2-7	few	TRBD1	CAISERGQGAYEQYF	TGTGCCATCAGTGAGAGGGGGCAGGGAGCCTACGAGCAGTACTTC
TRBV20-1	TRBJ2-1	-	-	CSARAPPGHRVF	TGCAGTGCTAGGGCTCCCCCGGGACATCGAGTCTTC
TRBV12-3/TRBV12-4	TRBJ2-4	-	TRBD2	CASSELVTSGGPTAKNIQYF	TGTGCCAGCAGTGAACTCGTGACTAGCGGGGGACCAACAGCCAAAAACATTCAGTACTTC
TRBV7-9	TRBJ2-3	many	-	CASSLGQTSTDTQYF	TGTGCCAGCAGCCTCGGACAGACTAGCACAGATACGCAGTATTTT
TRBV12-3/TRBV12-4	TRBJ2-3	-	-	CASMVRASTDTQYF	TGTGCCAGCATGGTGAGGGCGAGCACAGATACGCAGTATTTT
TRBV29-1	TRBJ1-2	-	-	CSVEEFRGSYGYTF	TGCAGCGTTGAAGAGTTCAGGGGAAGCTATGGCTACACCTTC